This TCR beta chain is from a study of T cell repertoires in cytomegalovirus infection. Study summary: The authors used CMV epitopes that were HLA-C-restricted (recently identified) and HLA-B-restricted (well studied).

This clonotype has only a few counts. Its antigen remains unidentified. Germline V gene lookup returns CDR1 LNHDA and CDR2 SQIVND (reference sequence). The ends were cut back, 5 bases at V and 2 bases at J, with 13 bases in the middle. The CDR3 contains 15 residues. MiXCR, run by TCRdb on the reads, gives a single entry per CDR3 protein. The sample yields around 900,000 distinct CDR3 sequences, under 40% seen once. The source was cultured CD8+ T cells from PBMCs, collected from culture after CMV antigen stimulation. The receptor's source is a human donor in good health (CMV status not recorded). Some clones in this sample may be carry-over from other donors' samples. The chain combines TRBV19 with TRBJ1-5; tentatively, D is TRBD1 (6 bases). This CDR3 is CASSWAGERNQPQHF. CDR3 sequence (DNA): TGTGCCAGTAGTTGGGCAGGGGAGCGCAATCAGCCCCAGCATTTT.